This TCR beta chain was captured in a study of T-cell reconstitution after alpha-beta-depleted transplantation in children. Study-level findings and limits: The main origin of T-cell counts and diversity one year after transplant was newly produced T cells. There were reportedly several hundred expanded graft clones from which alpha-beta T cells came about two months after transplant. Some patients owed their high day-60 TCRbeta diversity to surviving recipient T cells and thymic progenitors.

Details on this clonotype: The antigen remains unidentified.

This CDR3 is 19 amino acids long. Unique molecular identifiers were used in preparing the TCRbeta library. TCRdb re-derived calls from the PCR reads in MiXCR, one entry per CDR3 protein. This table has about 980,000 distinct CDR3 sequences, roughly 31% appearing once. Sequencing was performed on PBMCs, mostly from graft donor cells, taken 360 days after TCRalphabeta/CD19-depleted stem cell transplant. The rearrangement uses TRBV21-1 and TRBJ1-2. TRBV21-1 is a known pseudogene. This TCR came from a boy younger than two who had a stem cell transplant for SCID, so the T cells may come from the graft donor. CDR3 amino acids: CASSKHRRPSSRYLNGYTF. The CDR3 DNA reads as TGTGCCAGCAGCAAACATCGTAGGCCCTCCAGTCGCTACCTTAATGGCTACACCTTC.